The source of this T cell receptor beta chain is a study of OX40 agonist ivuxolimab in advanced cancers. Study at large: Anti-PD-1, anti-PD-L1 or anti-CTLA-4 therapy given earlier was allowed, and 40% had some.

The CDR3 runs 15 residues. Deletions cut 6 bases from V and 1 base from J, with 13 bases between. Germline V CDR1 and CDR2: SNHLY, FYNNEI. Produced via immunoSEQ multiplex PCR; TCRdb's table is partial and in-frame only. The table records roughly 64,000 clones, approximately 84% of them present only once. The rearrangement uses TRBV2 and TRBJ1-5; possibly TRBD1 for D (6 bases). This receptor was taken from an adult with an advanced solid tumor such as melanoma, head and neck, liver or kidney cancer. The sample here was CD4+ or CD8+ T cells sorted from blood, taken in a trial of the OX40 agonist ivuxolimab. The DNA of the CDR3 is TGTGCCAGCAGCCCAGGGGCGAGGAGCAATCAGCCCCAGCATTTT. Its protein product is CASSPGARSNQPQHF.